Sequencing of this TCR beta chain was carried out in a study of cytomegalovirus exposure and HLA in healthy donors. In the PCR, 60 Vbeta and 13 Jbeta primers were used. Clones were sequenced by immunoSEQ multiplex PCR, and TCRdb holds only the in-frame ones, with some missing. The sample consists of tens of thousands of clones, approximately 80% of them appearing once. The germline CDR1 and CDR2 sequences are SGHNT and YYREEE (reference sequence). The CDR3 extends over 15 amino acids. V was clipped by 0 bases and J by 4 bases, with 13 bases between them. A note on this clone: Its antigen is currently unknown.

Study-wide findings and caveats: The authors enumerated 180 or so TCR beta chains as linked to cytomegalovirus.

Material: PBMCs. V is TRBV5-4 and J is TRBJ1-1; D is ambiguous. The TCR was taken from a female donor in good health and CMV-seronegative. Written as DNA, the CDR3 is TGTGCCAGCAGCTTGGATCCGGGGTCGGGCACTGAAGCTTTCTTT. Translation: CASSLDPGSGTEAFF.